This T cell receptor (beta chain) was obtained from a study of Graves' ophthalmopathy and Graves' hyperthyroidism. Whole-study results and caveats: For separating ophthalmopathy from stable hyperthyroidism, a 13-signature model gave approximately 90% sensitivity and 81.08% specificity.

Newly diagnosed, the hyperthyroidism patients had under 2 months' duration and were aged 18 to 65. RNA transcripts provided the template for amplifying TCR beta CDR3 regions. RT-PCR was first run with HTBI primers, then multiplex PCR in a second round. TCRdb re-analysed the multiplex PCR reads in MiXCR, keeping a single row per CDR3 protein. The data hold about 550,000 distinct CDR3 sequences, with less than 40% observed a single time. In this sample, this clonotype turned up a few times. The target antigen is unknown. The sample comprised peripheral blood or thyroid tissue (not recorded which). The receptor was derived from an adult man with Graves' hyperthyroidism.

CDR3 DNA sequence: TGTGCCAGTAGGGGACAGGGTGTTTATGGCTACACCTTC. Amino acids: CASRGQGVYGYTF. This chain joins TRBV19 and TRBJ1-2, with 9 bases that match TRBD1. CDR1 and CDR2 (germline): LNHDA, SQIVND (reference sequence). The CDR3 consists of 13 residues. The V gene end was trimmed by 6 bases and the J gene end by 5 bases; junction bases not matched to a gene: 4. The full variable domain, its missing parts supplied by reference TRBV19 and TRBJ1-2, is DGGITQSPKYLFRKEGQNVTLSCEQNLNHDAMYWYRQDPGQGLRLIYYSQIVNDFQKGDIAEGYSVSREKKESFPLTVTSAQKNPTAFYLCASRGQGVYGYTFGSGTRLTVV.